A selection of T cell receptor beta chains follows, all from one sample in a study of blood T cell dynamics during melanoma immunotherapy. Profiled with immunoSEQ multiplex PCR; TCRdb holds only in-frame clones, not every one. The table has roughly 10,000 clones, about 80% seen once. The source material was blood, sampled from a patient treated with checkpoint blockade. These receptor sequences come from a human donor with melanoma. Both conserved end residues are part of each CDR3. Each record gives: CDR3 DNA, CDR3 protein, V gene, clone size, J gene, D gene. D genes are given only for firm matches. Size is stated for part of the rows, as once, few or many counts, or as a class when the clone is expanded.

TGTGCCAGCAGCCAAGCATCGAGCGGGTGGGGGTTCTTC,CASSQASSGWGFF,TRBV14,once,TRBJ2-1,NA
TGTGCCAGCAGCTCTCAGGGGCTCCATGGGGCCTCTGGAAACACCATATATTTT,CASSSQGLHGASGNTIYF,TRBV7-6,NA,TRBJ1-3,NA
TGTGCCAGCAGGGGGACTGATAATGAAAAACTGTTTTTT,CASRGTDNEKLFF,TRBV5-4,NA,TRBJ1-4,NA
TGTGCCAGCGGGGGATGGGGGGCAACTAATGAAAAACTGTTTTTT,CASGGWGATNEKLFF,TRBV2,few,TRBJ1-4,NA
TGCAGCGCCCAAGTGCGGGAAGAAGCTTTCTTT,CSAQVREEAFF,TRBV29-1,few,TRBJ1-1,NA
TGTGCCAGCAGTTATTATTTGGGGACTGAAGCTTTCTTT,CASSYYLGTEAFF,TRBV2,few,TRBJ1-1,NA
TGTGCCAGCAGCTTCAGGACAGGGGCCTTAGATACGCAGTATTTT,CASSFRTGALDTQYF,TRBV7-3,NA,TRBJ2-3,TRBD1
TGTGCCAGCAGAAGAGGACAGTACAATGAGCAGTTCTTC,CASRRGQYNEQFF,TRBV7-6,NA,TRBJ2-1,NA
TGTGCCAGCAGTTCGCTAGCGGGCGGGAGGGGTTACTCCTACAATGAGCAGTTCTTC,CASSSLAGGRGYSYNEQFF,TRBV27,NA,TRBJ2-1,TRBD2
TGTGCCACCAGCGGAAACAGGGGCGTCCAAGAGACCCAGTACTTC,CATSGNRGVQETQYF,TRBV15,NA,TRBJ2-5,TRBD1
TGTGCTAGTGGTTTGGGGTTAGCGGGAAACAATGAGCAGTTCTTC,CASGLGLAGNNEQFF,TRBV12-5,NA,TRBJ2-1,TRBD2
TGTGCCAGCAGCTTGAGGGCGGGCACCCTAGCCAAAAACATTCAGTACTTC,CASSLRAGTLAKNIQYF,TRBV5-4,NA,TRBJ2-4,NA
TGCGCCAGCAGCCAAGCGCCCAGAGGCACTGAAGCTTTCTTT,CASSQAPRGTEAFF,TRBV4-1,NA,TRBJ1-1,NA
TGCAGTGCTGGGGCGAACAATGAGCAGTTCTTC,CSAGANNEQFF,TRBV20-1,NA,TRBJ2-1,NA
TGTGCCAGCAGCCGGGGGACTTCTGGGGCCAACGTCCTGACTTTC,CASSRGTSGANVLTF,TRBV11-2,NA,TRBJ2-6,NA
TGTGCCAGCAAAGGGACAGGGCCGGGGACTGAAGCTTTCTTT,CASKGTGPGTEAFF,TRBV2,NA,TRBJ1-1,TRBD1
TGCAGCGTCCTCGGGGCAGGGCCTAACACCGGGGAGCTGTTTTTT,CSVLGAGPNTGELFF,TRBV29-1,NA,TRBJ2-2,NA
TGTGCCAGCAGTTTATCAGCAGGGGGCAATCAGCCCCAGCATTTT,CASSLSAGGNQPQHF,TRBV27,NA,TRBJ1-5,NA
TGTGCCAGCAGCTTGGGAGGGGGAGAAACTGAAGCTTTCTTT,CASSLGGGETEAFF,TRBV4-2,once,TRBJ1-1,NA
TGTGCCAGCAGTGAAGTTACGGGGGCTCTTAACTATGGCTACACCTTC,CASSEVTGALNYGYTF,TRBV6-1,NA,TRBJ1-2,NA
TGTGCCAGCAGCTCCCACTGGGGGGCGATGTACGAGCAGTACTTC,CASSSHWGAMYEQYF,TRBV7-2,NA,TRBJ2-7,NA
TGTGCCAGCACCAGCAGGGGGGGGAGGGCTTCAGATACGCAGTATTTT,CASTSRGGRASDTQYF,TRBV27,NA,TRBJ2-3,NA
TGTGCCAGTAGTATCGCAATTCAGGGGGCACGAAATCAGCCCCAGCATTTT,CASSIAIQGARNQPQHF,TRBV19,NA,TRBJ1-5,TRBD1
TGCGCCAGCAGCTTAAACAGGGGGCTGTCGAGGACTGAAGCTTTCTTT,CASSLNRGLSRTEAFF,TRBV5-1,NA,TRBJ1-1,TRBD1
TGTGCCAGCAGCACTCGAACGACGACTAGCGGGGAAGTCTACAATGAGCAGTTCTTC,CASSTRTTTSGEVYNEQFF,TRBV11-2,NA,TRBJ2-1,TRBD2
TGTGCCAGCAGCCTACAGGGGGCGGGATTCAATCAGCCCCAGCATTTT,CASSLQGAGFNQPQHF,TRBV7-2,NA,TRBJ1-5,TRBD1
TGTGCCAGCAGCCCGGGACAGAAAGCTTTCTTT,CASSPGQKAFF,TRBV7-6,NA,TRBJ1-1,TRBD1
TGTGCCAGCAGGACTCGACTAGCGGCGAGCACAGATACGCAGTATTTT,CASRTRLAASTDTQYF,TRBV2,NA,TRBJ2-3,TRBD2
TGCGCCAGCAGCCAAGACGGTAGAGGTCGGCCCCAGCATTTT,CASSQDGRGRPQHF,TRBV4-1,few,TRBJ1-5,NA
TGTGCCAGCAGCTTAAACCAAAATTCACCCCTCCACTTT,CASSLNQNSPLHF,TRBV7-9,NA,TRBJ1-6,NA
TGTGCCTCGCAGGAACAGGGTTTCGTTGGATCACCCCTCCACTTT,CASQEQGFVGSPLHF,TRBV28,once,TRBJ1-6,NA
TGTGCCAGCAGCAACAGGGTCGGCACAGATACGCAGTATTTT,CASSNRVGTDTQYF,TRBV28,NA,TRBJ2-3,NA
TGTGCCACCAGCGGGGACAGGGGGAACACTGAAGCTTTCTTT,CATSGDRGNTEAFF,TRBV15,NA,TRBJ1-1,TRBD1
TGTGCCAGCCAGGGACTTAACACCGGGGAGCTGTTTTTT,CASQGLNTGELFF,TRBV7-9,NA,TRBJ2-2,NA
TGTGCCAGCAGGAGGGATCCGGCCACTGAAGCTTTCTTT,CASRRDPATEAFF,TRBV6-6,NA,TRBJ1-1,NA
TGTGCCAGTAGTCGGCTAGCGGGAGGAGTAGGCGAGCAGTACTTC,CASSRLAGGVGEQYF,TRBV19,once,TRBJ2-7,TRBD2
TGCGCCAGCAGCTTGGAGACAGGGGTAAGAGGAAGCAATGAGCAGTTCTTC,CASSLETGVRGSNEQFF,TRBV5-1,once,TRBJ2-1,TRBD1
TGTGCCAGCAGTTACGGGCAGCTCTCCTACGAGCAGTACTTC,CASSYGQLSYEQYF,TRBV6-6,NA,TRBJ2-7,NA
TGTGCCAGCAGTTTCGAGGGCAGGGCAAATTCACCCCTCCACTTT,CASSFEGRANSPLHF,TRBV28,once,TRBJ1-6,NA